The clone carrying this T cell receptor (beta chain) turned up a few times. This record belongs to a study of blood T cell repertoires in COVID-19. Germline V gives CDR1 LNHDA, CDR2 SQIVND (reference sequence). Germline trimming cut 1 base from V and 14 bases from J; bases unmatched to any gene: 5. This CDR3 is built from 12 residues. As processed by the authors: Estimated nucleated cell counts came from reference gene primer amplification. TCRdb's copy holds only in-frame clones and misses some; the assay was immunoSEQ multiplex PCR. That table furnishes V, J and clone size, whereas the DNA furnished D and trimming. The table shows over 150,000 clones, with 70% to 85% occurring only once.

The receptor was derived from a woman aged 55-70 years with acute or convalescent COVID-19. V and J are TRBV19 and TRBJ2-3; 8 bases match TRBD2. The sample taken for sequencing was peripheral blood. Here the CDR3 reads CASSIAGGQVYF. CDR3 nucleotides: TGTGCCAGTAGTATAGCGGGGGGGCAAGTGTATTTT.